Shown below are 4 T cell receptor beta chains from a single sample sequenced in a study of T cell repertoires in cytomegalovirus infection. TCRdb processed the reads anew with MiXCR; each CDR3 protein has one entry. The sample gives 310,000 or so distinct CDR3 sequences, around 9.1% of which show up once; less than 3% is in the top ten. Sequencing was done on a sample of PBMCs. The origin of the receptors is a human donor in good health (CMV status not recorded). Some clones in this sample may be carry-over from other donors' samples.

There are many counts of this clonotype. The chain couples TRBV19 to TRBJ2-1; no reliable D call. Between the trimmed V and J ends, which lost 2 bases and 5 bases, there was a span of 7 bases. This CDR3 is built from 13 residues. The germline gives CDR1 LNHDA, CDR2 SQIVND (reference sequence). As DNA, the CDR3 is TGTGCCAGTAGTATAATACGGGACAATGAGCAGTTCTTC. This gives the protein CASSIIRDNEQFF.

This clonotype appeared many times. The V and J genes are TRBV2 and TRBJ2-5, with D hard to call. Looked up from germline, CDR1 is SNHLY and CDR2 is FYNNEI. With 4 bases removed from V and 2 bases from J, the gap between germline ends came to 8 bases. The CDR3 covers 13 residues. CDR3 region: CASSVYIQETQYF. As DNA, the CDR3 is TGTGCCAGCAGTGTTTACATTCAAGAGACCCAGTACTTC.

The sample holds many counts of this clonotype. The chain links TRBV6-1 to TRBJ1-6; 8 bases align to TRBD1. CDR3 length: 13 amino acids. Losses at the gene ends were 6 bases for V and 5 bases for J; bases not matched to a gene: 0. Germline V lookup: CDR1 MNHNS, CDR2 SASEGT. The CDR3 is CASRDRDNSPLHF. The CDR3 DNA reads as TGTGCCAGCAGGGACAGGGATAATTCACCCCTCCACTTT.

This clonotype was detected ten times or more. This chain uses TRBV7-9 with TRBJ2-1, with TRBD2 matching 12 bases. This CDR3 spans 16 amino acids. Trimming at V came to 2 bases and at J to 5 bases, leaving 4 bases not matched to a gene. CDR1 is SEHNR and CDR2 is FQNEAQ in the germline V gene (reference sequence). CDR3 DNA sequence: TGTGCCAGCAGCTTAACCAGACTAGCGGGGGACAATGAGCAGTTCTTC. Its protein is CASSLTRLAGDNEQFF. Looking up the rest from reference TRBV7-9 and TRBJ2-1 gives the full variable domain: DTGVSQNPRHKITKRGQNVTFRCDPISEHNRLYWYRQTLGQGPEFLTYFQNEAQLEKSRLLSDRFSAERPKGSFSTLEIQRTEQGDSAMYLCASSLTRLAGDNEQFFGPGTRLTVL.